The T cell receptor beta chain described here comes from a study of blood T cell repertoires in COVID-19. About the study: Samples taken during acute and convalescent COVID-19 were collected in the United States, Italy and Spain. T cells, B-cell-depleted T cells, or PBMCs provided the cDNA or gDNA that served as material.

The CDR3 is 13 residues long. Germline CDR1 is DFQATT and CDR2 is SNEGSKA (reference sequence). Trimming took 6 bases from V and 4 from J; bases not matched to a gene: 6. Per the original data handling: By means of reference gene primer amplification, nucleated cell counts were estimated. Clones were read by immunoSEQ multiplex PCR, and TCRdb kept only the in-frame ones, dropping some. The V and J calls and the clone size are those of that table, but D and trimming were determined from the DNA. The sample lists about 48,000 clones, 80% to 90% occurring once. Material: peripheral blood. The chain combines TRBV20-1 with TRBJ1-5; TRBD1 matches at 7 bases. This clonotype was sampled from a human donor in a cohort sampled during active COVID-19. The donor label of this sample is uncertain. CDR3 DNA sequence: TGCAGTGCGAGTGACAGGGTGAATCAGCCCCAGCATTTT. Translation gives CSASDRVNQPQHF.